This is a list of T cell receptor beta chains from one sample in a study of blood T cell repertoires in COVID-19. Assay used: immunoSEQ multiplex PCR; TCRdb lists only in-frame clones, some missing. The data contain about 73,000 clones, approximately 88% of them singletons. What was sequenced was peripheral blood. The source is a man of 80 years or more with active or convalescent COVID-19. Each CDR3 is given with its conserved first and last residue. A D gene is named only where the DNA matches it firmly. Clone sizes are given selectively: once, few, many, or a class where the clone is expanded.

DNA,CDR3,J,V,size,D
TGTGCCTGGAGTGTATCAGGGGTTGGAGAGACCCAGTACTTC,CAWSVSGVGETQYF,TRBJ2-5,TRBV30,NA,NA
TGTGCCAGTTCTCGGACTAGCGGGAAAACAGATACGCAGTATTTT,CASSRTSGKTDTQYF,TRBJ2-3,TRBV19,NA,TRBD2
TGTGCCAGCAGCTTAGGAGCGGGGGGCTCCCAAGAGACCCAGTACTTC,CASSLGAGGSQETQYF,TRBJ2-5,TRBV11-2,few,TRBD2
TGCGCCAGCAGCTTGGGGGCCCAGGGGCCGAATCAGCCCCAGCATTTT,CASSLGAQGPNQPQHF,TRBJ1-5,TRBV5-1,NA,NA
TGTGCCAGCAGTCCCGCCGGGAGGCAGGGTCAGCCCCAGCATTTT,CASSPAGRQGQPQHF,TRBJ1-5,TRBV6-5,NA,NA
TGTGCCAGCAGTTTATTGGGACAGGGCGGAAAACTGTTTTTT,CASSLLGQGGKLFF,TRBJ1-4,TRBV28,NA,TRBD1
TGCGCCAGCAGCTTGGATAGTCAGGTCGCCGAAAAACTGTTTTTT,CASSLDSQVAEKLFF,TRBJ1-4,TRBV5-1,NA,NA
TGTGCCAGTAGTGTACACAAGAACACCGGGGAGCTGTTTTTT,CASSVHKNTGELFF,TRBJ2-2,TRBV19,NA,NA
TGCAGTGCTAGTCTTGGCGGGAGGAGGCCCACAGATACGCAGTATTTT,CSASLGGRRPTDTQYF,TRBJ2-3,TRBV20-1,NA,TRBD2
TGTGCCAGCACCCCGGCCGGGACAGACTATGGCTACACCTTC,CASTPAGTDYGYTF,TRBJ1-2,TRBV6-5,NA,TRBD1
TGTGCCAGCAGTTCATCCAGACAATATGGCTACACCTTC,CASSSSRQYGYTF,TRBJ1-2,TRBV6-1,NA,NA
TGTGCCAGTAGTATGGCCCGCCGGGGGGGAAATGAGCAGTTCTTC,CASSMARRGGNEQFF,TRBJ2-1,TRBV19,once,TRBD2
TGTGCCAGCAAAAAGGTGAGGGACAGGGGGCGAACTGAAGCTTTCTTT,CASKKVRDRGRTEAFF,TRBJ1-1,TRBV28,NA,TRBD1
TGCGCCAGCACCTTACCCGGGACTAGCGGCTACAATGAGCAGTTCTTC,CASTLPGTSGYNEQFF,TRBJ2-1,TRBV5-1,NA,TRBD2
TGTGCCAGCAAAGAACAGGGTAATCAGCCCCAGCATTTT,CASKEQGNQPQHF,TRBJ1-5,TRBV28,few,NA
TGTGCCAGCAGTGAACCCCGGGGGTTCACAGATACGCAGTATTTT,CASSEPRGFTDTQYF,TRBJ2-3,TRBV25-1,few,NA
TGTGCCAGCAGCACCCGGGACAAGTCCTACGAGCAGTACTTC,CASSTRDKSYEQYF,TRBJ2-7,TRBV5-4,few,NA
TGCGCCAGCAGTAGTGGACTAGCGGGACCCTACGAGCAGTACTTC,CASSSGLAGPYEQYF,TRBJ2-7,TRBV4-1,NA,TRBD2
TGTGCCAGCAGTAGGACATACTATGGCTACACCTTC,CASSRTYYGYTF,TRBJ1-2,TRBV12-3/TRBV12-4,few,NA